This T cell receptor (beta chain) was retrieved from a study of blood T cell repertoires in COVID-19. For the study at large: Spain, Italy and the United States supplied samples that represented acute and convalescent COVID-19. The cDNA or gDNA used as material had been derived from T cells, B-cell-depleted T cells, or PBMCs.

Deletions cut 3 bases from V and 6 bases from J, with 21 bases between. This CDR3 comprises 17 residues. Per germline, CDR1 SEHNR and CDR2 FQNEAQ (reference sequence). In the authors' methods: Estimates of nucleated cell counts were drawn from the amplification of reference gene primers. Repertoires were generated with immunoSEQ multiplex PCR, while TCRdb's copy carries only in-frame clones and drops some. The DNA was the basis for D and trimming; V, J and clone size are from that table. This table holds approximately 150,000 clones, 65% to 90% found once. This sequence joins TRBV7-9 and TRBJ2-1; weak D call: TRBD1 (6 bases). The sequencing sample was made of peripheral blood. The receptor's source is a woman aged 45-59 years in a cohort sampled during active or convalescent COVID-19. CDR3 coding DNA: TGTGCCAGCAGCTTTATATTGAACAGGGTATTTAGCAATGAGCAGTTCTTC. Its protein product is CASSFILNRVFSNEQFF.